This T cell receptor beta chain was profiled in a study of blood T cell repertoires in COVID-19. Overall study: The United States, Italy and Spain were the sources of the acute and convalescent COVID-19 samples. Nucleic acid was either cDNA or gDNA, and it came from T cells, B-cell-depleted T cells, or PBMCs.

How the authors handled the data: Counts of nucleated cells, estimated from reference gene primer amplification, were obtained. TCRdb's copy holds only in-frame clones and misses some; the assay was immunoSEQ multiplex PCR. V, J and clone size were drawn from that table, and D and trimming were deduced from the DNA. The sample contains just over 250,000 clones, about 90% of which appear only once. Only a few counts were recorded for this clone. V was clipped by 6 bases and J by 1 base, with 12 bases between them. Germline CDR1 and CDR2: KGHSH and LQKENI. This CDR3 contains 14 residues. Sequenced input: peripheral blood. The source of this sequence is a woman in her forties or fifties with acute or convalescent COVID-19. The chain combines TRBV18 with TRBJ1-1; the D gene is possibly TRBD1 (6 bases). Here the CDR3 reads CASSGLTGNTEAFF. In nucleotides, the CDR3 is TGTGCCAGCTCCGGACTGACAGGGAACACTGAAGCTTTCTTT.